The text below deals with one T cell receptor beta chain. At one end the junction does not follow the germline gene, possibly because of a read error. This entry belongs to a study of blood T cell repertoires in COVID-19. For the study at large: T cells, B-cell-depleted T cells, or PBMCs provided the cDNA or gDNA that served as material.

This CDR3 comprises 15 residues. Germline V gene lookup returns CDR1 SSHAT and CDR2 FNYEAQ (reference sequence). In the study's own analysis: Quantification of nucleated cells was approximated via reference gene primer amplification. The method was immunoSEQ multiplex PCR; TCRdb's version includes in-frame clones alone and lacks a portion of them. Clone size and V and J calls were adopted from that table, with D and trimming inferred from the DNA. The sample includes about 49,000 clones, 68% of them seen just once. This TCR came from a woman in her 70s with acute or convalescent COVID-19. Sequencing used peripheral blood. The V gene is TRBV7-7, the J gene TRBJ2-2, with D hard to call. CDR3: CASSLVRPFSRELFF. In nucleotides, the CDR3 is TGTGCTAGCAGCTTAGTCAGGCCGTTTAGTCGGGAGCTGTTTTTT. The complete variable domain, with remaining parts taken from reference TRBV7-7 and TRBJ2-2, reads GAGVSQSPRYKVTKRGQDVTLRCDPISSHATLYWYQQALGQGPEFLTYFNYEAQPDKSGLPSDRFSAERPEGSISTLTIQRTEQRDSAMYRCASSLVRPFSRELFFGEGSRLTVL.